A single sample is the source of the 18 T cell receptor beta chains below, sequenced in a study of vaccination and CD4 T cells after COVID-19. The antigens these receptors bind are not known. The Oncomine TCR Beta short-read assay was applied to DNA of cultured CD4+ T cells. One entry per CDR3 protein, called by TCRdb with MiXCR from the PCR reads. The repertoire consists of 15,000 to 20,000 distinct CDR3 sequences, with around 28% occurring once and the leading ten covering around a sixth. Treatment given: approximately 9-day PBMC culture with coronavirus spike peptide pools or control peptides (ViraFEST assay). Sequenced material: cultured CD4+ T cells from blood. These receptors all come from a human donor with COVID-19.

The sample holds a few counts of this clonotype. The rearrangement uses TRBV4-1 and TRBJ1-2; no definite D call. Trimming shortened V by 1 base and J by 1 base, and 19 bases separated the two germline ends. CDR3 length: 18 amino acids. Per germline, CDR1 MGHRA and CDR2 YSYEKL. CDR3 sequence reads: CASSQVMNGKRVNYGYTF. The CDR3 DNA reads TGCGCCAGCAGCCAAGTGATGAACGGCAAGAGGGTTAACTATGGCTACACCTTC.

The chain carries TRBV20-1 and TRBJ2-1; 9 bases match TRBD2. The CDR3 runs 16 residues. Germline lookup yields CDR1 DFQATT and CDR2 SNEGSKA (reference sequence). With 3 bases clipped from V and 1 base from J, the junction kept 7 bases outside the gene matches. The CDR3 here is CSARAGSGGSYNEQFF. CDR3 in DNA: TGCAGTGCTAGGGCTGGGAGCGGGGGGTCCTACAATGAGCAGTTCTTC.

The genes are TRBV28 and TRBJ1-3; TRBD1 agrees at 7 bases. Looked up from germline, CDR1 is MDHEN and CDR2 is SYDVKM. The CDR3 spans 14 residues. Trimming cost V 8 bases and J 2 bases; bases outside gene matches: 6. The CDR3 reads CASGADRAGNTIYF. CDR3 bases: TGTGCCAGCGGGGCCGACAGGGCTGGAAACACCATATATTTT.

The rearrangement joins TRBV7-8 to TRBJ2-3, with a possible D match to TRBD2 (6 bases). The CDR3 sequence is 13 residues long. From germline, CDR1 is SGHVS and CDR2 FQNEAQ. Trimming took 5 bases from V and 5 from J, leaving 11 bases between them. This CDR3 is CASSVPGGDTQYF. CDR3 nucleotide sequence: TGTGCCAGCAGCGTACCCGGGGGAGATACGCAGTATTTT.

The chain couples TRBV28 to TRBJ1-2; possible D gene TRBD1, 5 bases. The V gene's germline CDR1 is MDHEN and CDR2 SYDVKM. V lost 1 base, J lost 14 bases, and 17 bases lay in between. This CDR3 spans 13 amino acids. The CDR3: CASSLFDGSGGTF. CDR3 in DNA: TGTGCCAGCAGTTTATTTGACGGGAGCGGGGGGACCTTC.

The rearrangement uses TRBV7-3 and TRBJ2-2, with a possible D match to TRBD1 (6 bases). CDR3 length: 15 amino acids. V was shortened by 5 bases and J by 3 bases, with 13 bases between the two germline ends. The germline V gene encodes CDR1 SGHTA and CDR2 FQGTGA. The DNA of the CDR3 is TGTGCCAGCAGCCCCCGAGGGGGTGACACCGGGGAGCTGTTTTTT. Translating it yields CASSPRGGDTGELFF.

The CDR3 loop reads CATQRGGSTGELFF. CDR3 bases: TGTGCCACCCAACGAGGGGGTAGCACCGGGGAGCTGTTTTTT. The V call is TRBV27, the J call TRBJ2-2; D is possibly TRBD1 (6 bases). Trimming removed 10 bases at V and 4 bases at J, with 16 bases between. The CDR3 loop spans 14 amino acids. Germline V lookup: CDR1 MNHEY, CDR2 SMNVEV (reference sequence).

This chain joins TRBV10-1 and TRBJ1-1; TRBD1 might be the D (5 bases). CDR1 and CDR2 (germline): WNHNN, SYGVQD (reference sequence). Trimming took off 5 bases at V and 13 bases at J, with 17 bases between the two ends. This CDR3 contains 12 residues. CDR3 DNA sequence: TGCGCCAGCAGTACAGGCTCCTCGGAGGGTTTCTTT. The encoded protein is CASSTGSSEGFF.

The rearrangement uses TRBV19 and TRBJ2-1, with 14 positions matching TRBD2. This CDR3 has 18 amino acids. Losses at the gene ends were 6 bases for V and 7 bases for J; bases not matched to a gene: 14. From germline, CDR1 is LNHDA and CDR2 SQIVND (reference sequence). As DNA, the CDR3 is TGTGCCAGTAGCTCCCCGGTACCCGGACTAGCGGGGGGAAATGAGCAGTTCTTC. Its protein is CASSSPVPGLAGGNEQFF.

This clonotype was observed a few times. CDR3 coding DNA: TGTGCCAGCAGCTTAGAGTCGGGGAACTACGAGCAGTACTTC. It yields the protein CASSLESGNYEQYF. The rearrangement joins TRBV11-3 to TRBJ2-7; perhaps TRBD2 as D (5 bases). Germline V gene lookup returns CDR1 SGHNT and CDR2 YENEEA. This CDR3 has 14 residues. Trimming removed 0 bases at V and 3 bases at J, with 9 bases between.

The rearrangement joins TRBV5-1 to TRBJ2-5; perhaps TRBD2 as D (6 bases). V shed 0 bases and J shed 1 base, with 7 bases lying between them. CDR1 and CDR2 (germline): SGHRS, YFSETQ. The CDR3 is 14 residues long. CDR3 nucleotide sequence: TGCGCCAGCAGCTTGGCGGGGGTCCAAGAGACCCAGTACTTC. Translation: CASSLAGVQETQYF. Looking up the rest from reference TRBV5-1 and TRBJ2-5 gives the full variable domain: KAGVTQTPRYLIKTRGQQVTLSCSPISGHRSVSWYQQTPGQGLQFLFEYFSETQRNKGNFPGRFSGRQFSNSRSEMNVSTLELGDSALYLCASSLAGVQETQYFGPGTRLLVL.

This clonotype was seen once. The chain uses TRBV12-3 or TRBV12-4 and TRBJ2-3; TRBD1 matches 7 bases. J was trimmed by 2 bases and V by 4 bases; bases with no gene match: 3. The CDR3 is made up of 14 amino acids. In nucleotides, the CDR3 is TGTGCCAGCAGTTCCGGGACAGACACAGATACGCAGTATTTT. Protein sequence: CASSSGTDTDTQYF.

This clonotype counts as large. V and J are TRBV20-1 and TRBJ2-3, with 7 bases fitting TRBD2. Per germline, CDR1 DFQATT and CDR2 SNEGSKA (reference sequence). V shed 0 bases, J shed 4 bases, and the junction held 4 bases outside the gene matches. This CDR3 region has 14 residues. As DNA, the CDR3 is TGCAGTGCTAGAGATGGGAGGGAATCAGATACGCAGTATTTT. Translating gives CSARDGRESDTQYF.

The chain joins TRBV30 to TRBJ2-5; no clear D gene. This CDR3 has 12 residues. Trimming removed 0 bases from V and 3 bases from J, with 5 bases in between. Germline CDR1 is GTSNPN and CDR2 is SVGIG (reference sequence). The DNA for the CDR3 is TGTGCCTGGAGTGTGGATGAAGAGACCCAGTACTTC. Translation gives CAWSVDEETQYF.

CDR3 sequence (DNA): TGCGCCAGCAGCCTGGAATGGGCCTACGAGCAGTACTTC. Translated, it gives CASSLEWAYEQYF. V usage is TRBV5-1 and J usage is TRBJ2-7; D not resolved. Trimming removed 4 bases from V and 2 bases from J, with 10 bases in between. The CDR3 consists of 13 residues. CDR1 is SGHRS and CDR2 is YFSETQ in the germline V gene.

This clonotype was seen only a few times. The chain has TRBV6-2 or TRBV6-3 and TRBJ2-1; D ambiguous. The CDR3 has 13 amino acids. The germline V gene has CDR1 MNHEY and CDR2 SVGEGT. Trimming removed 5 bases at V and 2 bases at J, with 7 bases between. The CDR3 loop reads CASSLQTYNEQFF. The CDR3 DNA sequence: TGTGCCAGCAGTCTACAGACCTACAATGAGCAGTTCTTC.

V gene TRBV27 combines with J gene TRBJ2-5; no firm D call. This CDR3 has 11 amino acids. Trimming removed 7 bases from V and 7 bases from J, with 10 bases in between. From germline, CDR1 is MNHEY and CDR2 SMNVEV (reference sequence). CDR3 loop: CASIKLGTQYF. The CDR3 DNA follows: TGTGCCAGCATCAAACTCGGGACCCAGTACTTC.

The chain combines TRBV5-6 with TRBJ1-5; possibly TRBD1 for D (5 bases). Germline values: CDR1 SGHDT, CDR2 YYEEEE. V gave up 4 bases and J gave up 1 base, with 9 bases separating them. This CDR3 region has 14 residues. The CDR3, as DNA: TGTGCCAGCAGCCGGGGGGGGAGCAATCAGCCCCAGCATTTT. Amino acids: CASSRGGSNQPQHF.